Listed below are T cell receptor beta chains from one sample, sequenced in a study of blood T cell repertoires in COVID-19. Data came from immunoSEQ multiplex PCR; TCRdb stores just in-frame clones and leaves some out. Altogether about 200,000 clones are present, roughly 94% being singletons, with the ten largest covering 0.76%. The sample consisted of peripheral blood. The receptors were gathered from a man under 40 with COVID-19, enrolled during active disease. CDR3s include the opening cysteine and the closing phenylalanine or tryptophan. The D gene is left open where the match is weak. Expanded clones are given a class, and other clones once, few, many or no size at all.

TRBV30	-	TRBJ1-4	13	TRBD1	CAWSPQGFEKLFF	TGTGCCTGGAGCCCACAGGGGTTTGAAAAACTGTTTTTT
TRBV5-4	-	TRBJ1-2	16	TRBD1	CASSFPGTGANYGYTF	TGTGCCAGCAGCTTCCCCGGGACAGGAGCTAACTATGGCTACACCTTC
TRBV2	-	TRBJ2-7	15	-	CASRGDNDPSYEQYF	TGTGCCAGCAGGGGCGACAACGACCCCTCCTACGAGCAGTACTTC
TRBV6-1	-	TRBJ1-6	14	-	CASSESTANSPLHF	TGTGCCAGCAGTGAGTCGACAGCAAATTCACCCCTCCACTTT
TRBV19	once	TRBJ1-1	15	TRBD1	CASSMFDRELTEAFF	TGTGCCAGTAGTATGTTTGACAGGGAGCTCACTGAAGCTTTCTTT
TRBV5-6	once	TRBJ2-7	16	-	CASSLSVAASSYEQYF	TGTGCCAGCAGCTTGAGTGTAGCGGCCAGCTCCTACGAGCAGTACTTC
TRBV7-2	-	TRBJ1-5	15	TRBD1	CASSPGQGYTQPQHF	TGTGCCAGCAGCCCTGGACAGGGTTATACTCAGCCCCAGCATTTT
TRBV7-9	once	TRBJ2-7	13	-	CASMFRGGNEQYF	TGTGCCAGCATGTTTAGGGGTGGGAACGAGCAGTACTTC
TRBV3-1/TRBV3-2	-	TRBJ1-4	15	TRBD1	CASSQDGQGLRKLFF	TGTGCCAGCAGCCAAGATGGACAGGGCTTGAGGAAACTGTTTTTT
TRBV30	-	TRBJ2-7	16	-	CAWSVFRGRGWYEQYF	TGTGCCTGGAGTGTATTTCGGGGTAGAGGGTGGTACGAGCAGTACTTC
TRBV11-2	-	TRBJ1-2	15	TRBD1	CASSPGQGANYGYTF	TGTGCCAGCAGCCCCGGACAGGGGGCTAACTATGGCTACACCTTC
TRBV2	-	TRBJ1-5	12	TRBD1	CASRDRVQPQHF	TGTGCCAGCAGGGACAGGGTTCAGCCCCAGCATTTT
TRBV4-1	-	TRBJ1-5	18	TRBD1	CASSQTGTGGKSNQPQHF	TGCGCCAGCAGCCAAACCGGGACAGGGGGGAAAAGCAATCAGCCCCAGCATTTT
TRBV12-3/TRBV12-4	-	TRBJ2-1	11	-	CASRGGNEQFF	TGTGCCAGCAGGGGGGGCAATGAGCAGTTCTTC
TRBV10-3	-	TRBJ2-5	14	-	CAISESSGSETQYF	TGTGCCATCAGTGAGTCTAGCGGCTCAGAGACCCAGTACTTC
TRBV5-4	-	TRBJ1-6	17	-	CASSLGVGPTRGSPLHF	TGTGCCAGCAGCTTGGGAGTCGGGCCGACCCGGGGTTCACCCCTCCACTTT
TRBV27	-	TRBJ2-3	15	TRBD1	CASSPRQGSTDTQYF	TGTGCCAGCAGTCCCAGACAGGGTAGCACAGATACGCAGTATTTT
TRBV12-3/TRBV12-4	-	TRBJ1-5	12	-	CASSLSPQPQHF	TGTGCCAGCAGCCTGAGTCCCCAGCCCCAGCATTTT
TRBV28	once	TRBJ1-6	15	TRBD1	CASSSLTGYNSPLHF	TGTGCCAGCAGTTCTCTGACAGGGTATAATTCACCCCTCCACTTT
TRBV5-1	-	TRBJ1-5	17	-	CASSLVPRQDSNQPQHF	TGCGCCAGCAGCTTGGTGCCTCGACAGGATAGCAATCAGCCCCAGCATTTT
TRBV18	-	TRBJ2-7	16	-	CASSPYEPGSSYEQYF	TGTGCCAGCTCACCATACGAGCCGGGGAGCTCCTACGAGCAGTACTTC
TRBV13	-	TRBJ1-2	14	TRBD1	CASRPTGGGFGYTF	TGTGCCAGCAGACCAACAGGGGGCGGTTTTGGCTACACCTTC
TRBV12-3/TRBV12-4	once	TRBJ1-1	12	-	CASTSPDTEAFF	TGTGCCAGCACCTCGCCAGACACTGAAGCTTTCTTT
TRBV9	-	TRBJ1-3	16	-	CASSVAGGGSGNTIYF	TGTGCCAGCAGCGTAGCGGGAGGGGGCTCTGGAAACACCATATATTTT
TRBV3-1/TRBV3-2	-	TRBJ2-5	14	TRBD2	CASSHRGGDETQYF	TGTGCCAGCAGCCATCGGGGGGGGGACGAGACCCAGTACTTC
TRBV3-1/TRBV3-2	once	TRBJ1-4	14	TRBD1	CASSLPGQSEKLFF	TGTGCCAGCAGCCTCCCGGGACAGTCTGAAAAACTGTTTTTT
TRBV3-1/TRBV3-2	-	TRBJ1-2	12	-	CASSLRGHGYTF	TGTGCCAGCAGCCTCAGGGGACATGGCTACACCTTC
TRBV27	-	TRBJ1-6	17	-	CASRSSRTVGYNSPLHF	TGTGCCAGCAGGTCTAGCCGGACAGTCGGATATAATTCACCCCTCCACTTT
TRBV4-2	-	TRBJ1-3	18	TRBD1	CASSRPGQGGSSGNTIYF	TGTGCCAGCAGCCGACCGGGACAGGGTGGGAGCTCTGGAAACACCATATATTTT
TRBV27	-	TRBJ1-1	13	-	CASRGGAWTEAFF	TGTGCCAGCAGGGGGGGGGCTTGGACTGAAGCTTTCTTT
TRBV5-1	-	TRBJ1-1	13	-	CASSDDIVTEAFF	TGCGCCAGCAGCGACGACATAGTTACTGAAGCTTTCTTT
TRBV28	-	TRBJ1-2	12	-	CASSGGGYGYTF	TGTGCCAGCAGTGGGGGGGGATATGGCTACACCTTC
TRBV18	-	TRBJ2-1	12	-	CASSLSTDEQFF	TGTGCCAGCTCACTTTCAACGGATGAGCAGTTCTTC
TRBV6-5	-	TRBJ2-3	15	TRBD2	CASREAGGGTDTQYF	TGTGCCAGCAGGGAGGCGGGGGGAGGCACAGATACGCAGTATTTT
TRBV19	-	TRBJ2-3	15	TRBD1	CASSPRTGRTDTQYF	TGTGCCAGTAGTCCCAGGACAGGACGCACAGATACGCAGTATTTT